The 20 T cell receptor beta chains in this list originate from one sample, sequenced in a study of T cell changes during pregnancy in multiple sclerosis. Clones were sequenced by immunoSEQ multiplex PCR, and TCRdb holds only the in-frame ones, with some missing. The sample contains some 79,000 clones, just over 90% of which appear only once. Source: CD4+ T cells from peripheral blood mononuclear cells, taken in the second trimester of pregnancy. These receptors came from a female donor with multiple sclerosis, enrolled in a pregnancy study.

Notes on this clone: In the same sample, other DNA sequences code for this CDR3. V and J are TRBV6-5 and TRBJ1-2; D might be TRBD1 (5 bases). The germline V gene has CDR1 MNHEY and CDR2 SVGAGI. V was pared by 0 bases and J by 2 bases, with 7 bases between. The CDR3 covers 14 residues. The chain's CDR3 is CASSYSGQNYGYTF. Written as DNA, the CDR3 is TGTGCCAGCAGTTACTCGGGGCAGAACTATGGCTACACCTTC.

CDR3 region: CSVETAFGYTF. As DNA, the CDR3 is TGCAGCGTCGAAACAGCCTTCGGATACACCTTC. This chain connects TRBV29-1 to TRBJ1-2; D is ambiguous. The CDR3 is 11 amino acids. Trimming removed 6 bases at V and 11 bases at J, with 16 bases between. In germline, CDR1 is SQVTM, CDR2 ANQGSEA.

The rearrangement joins TRBV7-2 to TRBJ2-5; 9 bases fit TRBD2. V was clipped by 0 bases and J by 5 bases; unmatched bases: 10. Per germline, CDR1 SGHTA and CDR2 FQGNSA. The CDR3 runs 17 residues. CDR3 loop: CASSLASGGGAWETQYF. The CDR3 DNA is TGTGCCAGCAGCTTAGCGTCGGGCGGGGGGGCTTGGGAGACCCAGTACTTC.

In this sample, this clone turned up once. The chain couples TRBV6-5 to TRBJ2-7; a possible D gene is TRBD2 (5 bases). This CDR3 contains 13 residues. V was cut by 0 bases and J by 9 bases, with 12 bases left in between. Germline V gene lookup returns CDR1 MNHEY and CDR2 SVGAGI. The CDR3 DNA sequence: TGTGCCAGCAGTTACTCGGCTTGGGGAGTGCAGTACTTC. Amino acid sequence: CASSYSAWGVQYF.

The chain carries TRBV7-9 and TRBJ1-1; D gene uncertain. The CDR3 is 13 residues long. Trimming stripped 5 bases from V and 3 bases from J, with 10 bases between. Germline lookup yields CDR1 SEHNR and CDR2 FQNEAQ (reference sequence). The CDR3 DNA is TGTGCCAGCAGCGGCGGCATTTACACTGAAGCTTTCTTT. It yields the protein CASSGGIYTEAFF.

The V call is TRBV7-9, the J call TRBJ1-2; TRBD1 agrees at 9 bases. Germline CDR1 reads SEHNR; CDR2 reads FQNEAQ (reference sequence). The CDR3 runs to 14 residues. V lost 1 base and J lost 6; bases outside the gene matches: 3. The CDR3 sequence is CASSLDRGHDGYTF. The CDR3 bases are TGTGCCAGCAGCTTAGACAGGGGGCACGATGGCTACACCTTC.

CDR3 DNA sequence: TGTGCCAGCAGCCCCGGGGTCCGAGAGACCCAGTACTTC. Amino acid sequence: CASSPGVRETQYF. The chain couples TRBV7-2 to TRBJ2-5; D perhaps matches TRBD2 (5 bases). Trimming cost V 5 bases and J 4 bases, with 11 bases left between them. The germline V gene has CDR1 SGHTA and CDR2 FQGNSA. CDR3 length: 13 residues.

V usage is TRBV6-5 and J usage is TRBJ1-5, with unresolved D. The germline CDR1 and CDR2 sequences are MNHEY and SVGAGI. V was cut by 4 bases and J by 4 bases, with 5 bases left in between. The CDR3 runs to 12 residues. Written as DNA, the CDR3 is TGTGCCAGCAGTTCTCCGAATCAGCCCCAGCATTTT. Protein sequence: CASSSPNQPQHF.

The genes are TRBV18 and TRBJ2-3, with TRBD2 matching 8 bases. J lost 2 bases, V lost 3 bases, and 7 bases had no gene match. CDR3 length: 16 amino acids. The V gene's germline CDR1 is KGHSH and CDR2 LQKENI. The CDR3 here is CASSPPAGGDTDTQYF. CDR3 coding DNA: TGTGCCAGCTCACCCCCGGCGGGAGGTGACACAGATACGCAGTATTTT.

The V call is TRBV9, the J call TRBJ2-1; D possibly corresponds to TRBD1 (7 bases). The CDR3 has 16 amino acids. V was cut by 3 bases and J by 6 bases, with 19 bases left in between. Looked up from germline, CDR1 is SGDLS and CDR2 is YYNGEE. The CDR3 DNA reads TGTGCCAGCAGCGCGTCCCAGGGGGGCCAGAGCAATGAGCAGTTCTTC. This encodes CASSASQGGQSNEQFF. The complete variable domain, with remaining parts taken from reference TRBV9 and TRBJ2-1, reads DSGVTQTPKHLITATGQRVTLRCSPRSGDLSVYWYQQSLDQGLQFLIQYYNGEERAKGNILERFSAQQFPDLHSELNLSSLELGDSALYFCASSASQGGQSNEQFFGPGTRLTVL.

The rearrangement links TRBV29-1 to TRBJ2-1; 11 bases agree with TRBD1. Germline trimming cut 4 bases from V and 6 bases from J; bases unmatched to any gene: 17. CDR3 length: 18 amino acids. Germline loops: CDR1 SQVTM, CDR2 ANQGSEA. The CDR3 DNA reads as TGCAGCGTTGTCGAGACACGGGGATCCGGGACAGGGGGCAATGAGCAGTTCTTC. Translating it yields CSVVETRGSGTGGNEQFF.

The V call is TRBV11-2, the J call TRBJ2-3, with TRBD2 matching 12 bases. There are 14 residues in the CDR3. Per germline, CDR1 SGHAT and CDR2 FQNNGV. The V and J ends lost 6 bases and 7 bases, in that order; junction bases with no gene match: 5. CDR3 amino acids: CASRASGGANTQYF. The CDR3 DNA follows: TGTGCCAGCAGGGCTAGCGGGGGGGCAAATACGCAGTATTTT.

The rearrangement joins TRBV30 to TRBJ2-7; TRBD1 agrees at 8 bases. V lost 8 bases and J lost 4; bases outside the gene matches: 10. CDR3 length equals 13 residues. CDR1 is GTSNPN and CDR2 is SVGIG in the germline V gene (reference sequence). This chain's CDR3 is CALQKRQGYEQYF. CDR3 DNA: TGTGCCCTTCAAAAAAGACAGGGGTACGAGCAGTACTTC. The variable domain in full, with the rest retrieved from reference TRBV30 and TRBJ2-7, is SQTIHQWPATLVQPVGSPLSLECTVEGTSNPNLYWYRQAAGRGLQLLFYSVGIGQISSEVPQNLSASRPQDRQFILSSKKLLLSDSGFYLCALQKRQGYEQYFGPGTRLTVT.

The chain recombines TRBV7-3 with TRBJ1-2; 9 nucleotides match TRBD1. This CDR3 region has 13 residues. CDR1 and CDR2 from the germline V gene are SGHTA and FQGTGA. J gave up 7 bases and V 4 bases, and 4 bases lay outside the gene matches. The CDR3 coding sequence is TGTGCCAGCAGCTCGGGACAGGGTGTTGGCTACACCTTC. This codes for CASSSGQGVGYTF.

V is TRBV9 and J is TRBJ1-2, with 8 nucleotides matching TRBD1. This CDR3 region has 16 residues. V was pared by 0 bases and J by 7 bases, with 11 bases of the junction left unmatched. Looked up from germline, CDR1 is SGDLS and CDR2 is YYNGEE. DNA for the CDR3: TGTGCCAGCAGCGTAGACGTGACAGGGGATCTGGTTGGCTACACCTTC. This encodes CASSVDVTGDLVGYTF.

The V and J genes are TRBV14 and TRBJ2-1; possible D gene TRBD2, 7 bases. The V and J ends lost 4 bases and 7 bases respectively, with 23 bases between them. Looked up from germline, CDR1 is SGHDN and CDR2 is FVKESK. This CDR3 is built from 17 residues. The CDR3 DNA reads as TGTGCCAGCAGCCTAAGATTGGGGGGGGCAGGGTCGAATGAGCAGTTCTTC. Translating gives CASSLRLGGAGSNEQFF.

In this sample, this clone turned up once. V and J are TRBV5-1 and TRBJ2-5; D is uncertain. From germline, CDR1 is SGHRS and CDR2 YFSETQ. The CDR3 is made up of 14 amino acids. The V gene lost 4 bases and the J gene lost 1 base, with 11 bases spanning the gap. This CDR3 is CASSQRAIQETQYF. In DNA, the CDR3 is TGCGCCAGCAGCCAACGAGCGATCCAAGAGACCCAGTACTTC. Supplemented by reference TRBV5-1 and TRBJ2-5, the full variable domain reads KAGVTQTPRYLIKTRGQQVTLSCSPISGHRSVSWYQQTPGQGLQFLFEYFSETQRNKGNFPGRFSGRQFSNSRSEMNVSTLELGDSALYLCASSQRAIQETQYFGPGTRLLVL.

J is TRBJ2-3 and V is TRBV4-1; 13 bases are a match to TRBD2. V was pared by 4 bases and J by 4 bases, with 2 bases of the junction left unmatched. CDR1 and CDR2 from the germline V gene are MGHRA and YSYEKL. This CDR3 has 15 amino acids. CDR3 protein: CASSRTSGSSDTQYF. Here the CDR3 DNA reads TGCGCCAGCAGCCGGACTAGCGGGAGTTCAGATACGCAGTATTTT.

The rearrangement joins TRBV6-5 to TRBJ1-6; unclear D gene. CDR1 and CDR2 (germline): MNHEY, SVGAGI. Trimming took 3 bases from V and 9 from J, leaving 6 bases between them. This CDR3 region has 12 residues. The CDR3 region is CASSYSGSPLHF. Written as DNA, the CDR3 is TGTGCCAGCAGTTATTCGGGTTCACCCCTCCACTTT.

This chain links TRBV2 with TRBJ2-2; 9 bases are a match to TRBD2. CDR1 and CDR2 from the germline V gene are SNHLY and FYNNEI. The CDR3 covers 15 residues. V shed 7 bases and J 2 bases; nucleotides not matched to a gene: 5. The CDR3 loop reads CASNPSGINTGELFF. The DNA of the CDR3 is TGTGCCAGCAACCCTAGCGGGATTAACACCGGGGAGCTGTTTTTT.